Given below is one T cell receptor beta chain in context. The antigen is unknown. TCRdb independently ran MiXCR on the reads; one entry per CDR3 protein. The data contain around 430,000 distinct CDR3 sequences, roughly 43% of them seen just once; the ten biggest clones take up about 39%. Looked up from germline, CDR1 is LNHDA and CDR2 is SQIVND (reference sequence). Unmatched junction bases numbered 7, after V lost 8 bases and J lost 3 bases. This CDR3 has 13 amino acids. This record belongs to a study of T cell repertoires in cytomegalovirus infection. Looking at the study overall: CMV epitopes in the study were HLA-C-restricted (recently identified) and HLA-B-restricted (well studied).

Overall study results and limits: Adding up the frequency of public TCR beta families identified people who carried CMV plus the relevant HLA.

The TCR comes from a human donor in good health (CMV status not recorded). Some clones in this sample may be carry-over from other donors' samples. The genes are TRBV19 and TRBJ2-7, with 7 bases that match TRBD1. The sample in question was cultured PBMCs, obtained from culture after CMV antigen stimulation. CDR3 DNA: TGTGCCAGTCCCCGGGACAGAAACTACGAGCAGTACTTC. It specifies CASPRDRNYEQYF.